Presented here are 30 T cell receptor beta chains from one specimen sequenced in a study of OX40 agonist ivuxolimab in advanced cancers. Measured with immunoSEQ multiplex PCR; TCRdb has only the in-frame clones, and not every one. This table holds about 20,000 clones, 70% to 85% found once. The sequencing used CD4+ or CD8+ T cells sorted from blood, collected in a trial of the OX40 agonist ivuxolimab. These receptors came from an adult with an advanced solid tumor such as melanoma, head and neck, liver or kidney cancer.

DNA of the CDR3: TGTGCCAGCAGCGGGCGGTACAATGAGCAGTTCTTC. Translation gives CASSGRYNEQFF. The chain uses TRBV7-9 and TRBJ2-1; D gene ambiguous. Trimming pared 5 bases from V and 4 bases from J, leaving 6 bases between. The germline gives CDR1 SEHNR, CDR2 FQNEAQ (reference sequence). This CDR3 is 12 amino acids long.

In its sample, this clone was seen a few times. The chain is built from TRBV13 and TRBJ1-1; a possible D gene is TRBD1 (6 bases). CDR1 and CDR2 from the germline V gene are PRHDT and FYEKMQ (reference sequence). With 5 bases removed from V and 3 bases from J, the gap between germline ends came to 19 bases. The CDR3 is 16 residues long. The CDR3 nucleotides read TGTGCCAGCAGCGTCAGGGGTTCGGGTCGGGACACTGAAGCTTTCTTT. This encodes CASSVRGSGRDTEAFF.

The V gene is TRBV4-1, the J gene TRBJ1-4; D call uncertain. The CDR3 covers 16 residues. Germline loops: CDR1 MGHRA, CDR2 YSYEKL. The ends were cut back, 1 base at V and 8 bases at J, with 17 bases in the middle. In nucleotides, the CDR3 is TGCGCCAGCAGCCAAGCGAACCTAATGGGTCGGGAAAAACTGTTTTTT. It is translated as CASSQANLMGREKLFF.

The chain is built from TRBV5-5 and TRBJ2-7; D remains unclear. V was clipped by 7 bases and J by 3 bases, with 8 bases between them. This CDR3 comprises 11 residues. Germline assignment: CDR1 SGHKS and CDR2 YYEKEE (reference sequence). The CDR3 spells CASGSFYEQYF. The CDR3 region has the DNA TGTGCCAGCGGGTCGTTCTACGAGCAGTACTTC. Looking up the rest from reference TRBV5-5 and TRBJ2-7 gives the full variable domain: DAGVTQSPTHLIKTRGQQVTLRCSPISGHKSVSWYQQVLGQGPQFIFQYYEKEERGRGNFPDRFSARQFPNYSSELNVNALLLGDSALYLCASGSFYEQYFGPGTRLTVT.

This chain uses TRBV7-6 with TRBJ2-1; 8 bases are a match to TRBD1. This CDR3 contains 15 residues. Germline assignment: CDR1 SGHVS and CDR2 FNYEAQ. J lost 2 bases, V lost 3 bases, and 3 bases had no gene match. In DNA form, the CDR3 reads TGTGCCAGCAGCTTGGCAGGGGGCCCCTACAATGAGCAGTTCTTC. This translates into CASSLAGGPYNEQFF.

This clone was observed once. The chain carries TRBV9 and TRBJ1-1, with 10 bases fitting TRBD1. Germline lookup yields CDR1 SGDLS and CDR2 YYNGEE. CDR3 size: 14 residues. Unmatched junction bases numbered 3, after V lost 3 bases and J lost 4 bases. CDR3 DNA sequence: TGTGCCAGCAGCGGACAGGGGGCTGGCACTGAAGCTTTCTTT. This translates into CASSGQGAGTEAFF.

The V gene is TRBV7-9, the J gene TRBJ2-7; the match to TRBD1 covers 8 bases. With V trimmed by 4 bases and J by 9 bases, 14 bases remained unmatched. This CDR3 has 15 amino acids. CDR1 and CDR2 from the germline V gene are SEHNR and FQNEAQ (reference sequence). CDR3 protein: CASSSVDRAGPGQYF. The CDR3 coding sequence is TGTGCCAGCAGCTCCGTGGACAGGGCTGGGCCCGGGCAGTACTTC.

V gene TRBV6-6 combines with J gene TRBJ2-7; 11 bases are a match to TRBD2. Germline V gives CDR1 MNHNY, CDR2 SVGAGI (reference sequence). Losses at the gene ends were 2 bases for V and 7 bases for J; bases not matched to a gene: 7. The CDR3 runs to 15 residues. The CDR3 DNA reads as TGTGCCAGCAGTTACCAATTAGCGGGGGGGCGGGAGCAGTACTTC. Translated: CASSYQLAGGREQYF.

This clone was seen a handful of times. V usage is TRBV5-1 and J usage is TRBJ2-2; D remains ambiguous. V lost 4 bases, J lost 4 bases, and 20 bases lay in between. The germline V gene encodes CDR1 SGHRS and CDR2 YFSETQ. The CDR3 sequence is 17 residues long. CDR3 DNA sequence: TGCGCCAGCAGCACCCTAGGTGCCGGACCAGGCACCGGGGAGCTGTTTTTT. Its protein product is CASSTLGAGPGTGELFF.

This clone was seen once. The gene calls are TRBV6-5 and TRBJ2-1; D not certain. Between the trimmed V and J ends, which lost 7 bases and 4 bases, there was a span of 11 bases. Germline values: CDR1 MNHEY, CDR2 SVGAGI. This CDR3 has 13 amino acids. CDR3 sequence (DNA): TGTGCCAGCACTATAATGGGGTACAATGAGCAGTTCTTC. Translating it yields CASTIMGYNEQFF.

The rearrangement joins TRBV7-7 to TRBJ2-1, with 12 nucleotides matching TRBD2. V lost 3 bases and J lost 2; bases outside the gene matches: 5. The CDR3 runs 17 residues. CDR1 and CDR2 (germline): SSHAT, FNYEAQ (reference sequence). CDR3 coding DNA: TGTGCCAGCAGCTTGGCTAGCGGGGGGGCAGCCTACAATGAGCAGTTCTTC. Amino acid sequence: CASSLASGGAAYNEQFF.

V usage is TRBV12-5 and J usage is TRBJ2-7; no definite D call. The germline CDR1 and CDR2 sequences are LGHNT and FRNRAP. With 3 bases removed from V and 0 bases from J, the gap between germline ends came to 3 bases. The CDR3 is 12 residues long. CDR3 sequence: CASGLGSYEQYF. CDR3 in DNA: TGTGCTAGTGGTTTAGGCTCCTACGAGCAGTACTTC.

The V gene is TRBV4-1, the J gene TRBJ2-7; 10 bases agree with TRBD1. Trimming at V came to 3 bases and at J to 5 bases, leaving 10 bases not matched to a gene. Germline loops: CDR1 MGHRA, CDR2 YSYEKL. This CDR3 has 16 amino acids. CDR3: CASSHRAGTGAHEQYF. The CDR3, as DNA: TGCGCCAGCAGCCACCGGGCCGGGACAGGGGCCCACGAGCAGTACTTC.

In its sample, this clone is medium-sized. The J gene is TRBJ2-1, the V gene TRBV6-4; no firm D call. The V gene lost 3 bases and the J gene lost 4 bases, with 7 bases spanning the gap. Germline V gives CDR1 MRHNA, CDR2 SNTAGT. The CDR3 totals 13 residues. The CDR3 DNA reads TGTGCCAGCAGTGAAACAGAATACAATGAGCAGTTCTTC. It yields the protein CASSETEYNEQFF.

The V gene is TRBV27, the J gene TRBJ2-3, with a weak D call TRBD1 (6 bases). Looked up from germline, CDR1 is MNHEY and CDR2 is SMNVEV (reference sequence). Trimming shortened V by 8 bases and J by 0 bases, and 12 bases separated the two germline ends. The CDR3 is 14 amino acids. The DNA of the CDR3 is TGTGCCAGCCATCCGGACAGAAGCACAGATACGCAGTATTTT. Encoded protein: CASHPDRSTDTQYF.

The table lists this clone with a few counts. This sample also contains other DNA sequences that code for the same CDR3. The rearrangement joins TRBV6-5 to TRBJ2-2; a weak D match, TRBD2 (6 bases). The germline V and J ends were trimmed by 0 bases and 6 bases, with 8 bases remaining between them. The CDR3 sequence is 14 residues long. Germline-derived CDR1 and CDR2 are MNHEY and SVGAGI. The CDR3 nucleotides are TGTGCCAGCAGTTACTCAGGAGGGTCCGGGGAGCTGTTTTTT. Its translation is CASSYSGGSGELFF.

V usage is TRBV27 and J usage is TRBJ1-1, with D perhaps matching TRBD1 (6 bases). The CDR3 runs to 16 residues. V lost 2 bases and J 1 base, leaving 14 bases between the germline ends. The germline V gene encodes CDR1 MNHEY and CDR2 SMNVEV (reference sequence). The CDR3 region is CASSLRGAGSNTEAFF. CDR3 DNA: TGTGCCAGCAGTTTACGGGGGGCGGGATCGAACACTGAAGCTTTCTTT.

This clone was picked up a small number of times. V gene TRBV19 combines with J gene TRBJ1-5, with unresolved D. Trimming pared 0 bases from V and 1 base from J, leaving 13 bases between. The CDR3 covers 17 residues. The germline V gene has CDR1 LNHDA and CDR2 SQIVND (reference sequence). The CDR3 sequence: CASSIDEWSSSNQPQHF. CDR3 DNA sequence: TGTGCCAGTAGTATAGATGAGTGGTCTTCCAGCAATCAGCCCCAGCATTTT.

The chain joins TRBV7-3 to TRBJ2-1; TRBD1 matches 11 bases. Trimming took 4 bases from V and 10 from J; bases not matched to a gene: 6. CDR1 is SGHTA and CDR2 is FQGTGA in the germline V gene. The CDR3 covers 14 residues. The CDR3 reads CASSSGQGALEQFF. CDR3 DNA sequence: TGTGCCAGCAGCTCAGGACAGGGGGCTTTGGAGCAGTTCTTC.

This clone was detected a few times. The chain couples TRBV19 to TRBJ2-1, with D hard to call. The V end was cut by 4 bases, the J end by 2 bases, with 12 bases between. The CDR3 runs to 15 residues. Germline lookup yields CDR1 LNHDA and CDR2 SQIVND (reference sequence). CDR3 nucleotides: TGTGCCAGTAGTACCGACGTAGACCCCTACAATGAGCAGTTCTTC. Translated, it gives CASSTDVDPYNEQFF.

The rearrangement uses TRBV30 and TRBJ2-7; D possibly corresponds to TRBD1 (6 bases). The CDR3 contains 15 residues. Per germline, CDR1 GTSNPN and CDR2 SVGIG (reference sequence). Deletions cut 1 base from V and 1 base from J, with 14 bases between. The DNA for the CDR3 is TGTGCCTGGAGTGGGGTAGATACAGGGTCCTACGAGCAGTACTTC. Protein product: CAWSGVDTGSYEQYF.

The chain combines TRBV4-3 with TRBJ1-2, with 7 nucleotides matching TRBD1. This CDR3 has 15 amino acids. Germline V gives CDR1 LGHNA, CDR2 YSLEER. V was clipped by 0 bases and J by 4 bases; unmatched bases: 5. CDR3 region: CASSQDDRDGYGYTF. The DNA of the CDR3 is TGCGCCAGCAGCCAAGATGACAGGGACGGCTATGGCTACACCTTC.

The genes are TRBV4-3 and TRBJ2-7; no clear D gene. This CDR3 contains 16 residues. From germline, CDR1 is LGHNA and CDR2 YSLEER. Trimming cost V 0 bases and J 7 bases, with 19 bases left between them. The CDR3 is CASSQDYAISLGEQYF. The CDR3 DNA reads TGCGCCAGCAGCCAAGATTACGCCATCTCCCTGGGGGAGCAGTACTTC.

A remark on this clone: This specimen includes other DNA sequences encoding the same CDR3. The chain couples TRBV6-5 to TRBJ1-5; D gene unclear. CDR1 and CDR2 (germline): MNHEY, SVGAGI. The CDR3 contains 13 residues. Deletions cut 0 bases from V and 6 bases from J, with 6 bases between. The CDR3 region has the DNA TGTGCCAGCAGTTACTCGATAGGTCAGCCCCAGCATTTT. It encodes CASSYSIGQPQHF.

The genes are TRBV5-6 and TRBJ2-7; D is tentatively TRBD1 or TRBD2 (5 bases each). Germline CDR1 and CDR2: SGHDT and YYEEEE. The length of the CDR3 is 15 residues. Trimming took off 7 bases at V and 0 bases at J, with 17 bases between the two ends. CDR3 residues: CASPPWDGHSYEQYF. In nucleotides, the CDR3 is TGTGCCAGCCCCCCCTGGGACGGACACTCCTACGAGCAGTACTTC.

The chain's CDR3 is CATSRDRTVWGYTF. The CDR3 DNA sequence: TGTGCCACCAGCAGAGATCGGACAGTATGGGGCTACACCTTC. The chain links TRBV15 to TRBJ1-2; a weak D match, TRBD1 (6 bases). CDR1 is LNHNV and CDR2 is YYDKDF in the germline V gene (reference sequence). The CDR3 has 14 amino acids. Trimming took 0 bases from V and 8 from J, leaving 13 bases between them.

The chain couples TRBV6-5 to TRBJ2-7, with TRBD1 identical over 7 bases. The CDR3 has 15 residues. V lost 5 bases and J lost 0; bases outside the gene matches: 7. Germline lookup yields CDR1 MNHEY and CDR2 SVGAGI. The CDR3 reads CASSSRDSSSYEQYF. CDR3 in DNA: TGTGCCAGCAGTAGCCGGGACAGCAGCTCCTACGAGCAGTACTTC.

The chain combines TRBV7-6 with TRBJ2-7; 7 nucleotides match TRBD1. J lost 2 bases, V lost 5 bases, and 6 bases had no gene match. There are 14 residues in the CDR3. Germline CDR1 SGHVS, CDR2 FNYEAQ. For the CDR3, the DNA is TGTGCCAGCAGCGTACGACAGGGAACCTACGAGCAGTACTTC. Its protein product is CASSVRQGTYEQYF.

With respect to this clone: The germline gene is not matched at one end of the junction; a read error may be the cause. The rearrangement uses TRBV7-6 and TRBJ2-7, with a possible D match to TRBD1 (6 bases). Germline V lookup: CDR1 SGHVS, CDR2 FNYEAQ. The CDR3 length is 13 residues. CDR3 loop: CASSPQGSGEQHF. In nucleotides, the CDR3 is TGTGCCAGCAGTCCCCAGGGGTCGGGCGAGCAGCACTTC.

J is TRBJ2-7 and V is TRBV27, with 9 bases matching TRBD1. The length of the CDR3 is 14 residues. Per the germline V gene, CDR1 is MNHEY and CDR2 is SMNVEV (reference sequence). V shed 5 bases, J shed 2 bases, and the junction held 4 bases outside the gene matches. The CDR3 DNA reads as TGTGCCAGCAGTCCAGGGACAGGGCCCTACGAGCAGTACTTC. As protein: CASSPGTGPYEQYF.